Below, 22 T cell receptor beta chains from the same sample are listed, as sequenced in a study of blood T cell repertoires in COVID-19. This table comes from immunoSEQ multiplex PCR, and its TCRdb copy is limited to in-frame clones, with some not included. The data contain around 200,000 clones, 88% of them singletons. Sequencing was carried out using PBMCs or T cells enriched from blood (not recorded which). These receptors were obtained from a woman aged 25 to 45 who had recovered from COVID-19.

The CDR3 DNA sequence: TGTGCCAGCACCCTAAGTGGGGGGGCAGATACGCAGTATTTT. It translates to CASTLSGGADTQYF. V gene TRBV14 combines with J gene TRBJ2-3, with 7 nucleotides matching TRBD2. V gave up 7 bases and J gave up 4 bases; unmatched junction bases: 8. CDR3 length: 14 amino acids. Per germline, CDR1 SGHDN and CDR2 FVKESK.

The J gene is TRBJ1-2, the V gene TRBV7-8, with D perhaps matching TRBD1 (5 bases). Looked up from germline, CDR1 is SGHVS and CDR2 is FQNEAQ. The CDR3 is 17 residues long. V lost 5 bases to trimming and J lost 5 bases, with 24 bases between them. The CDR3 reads CASSMYRIPTQKYGYTF. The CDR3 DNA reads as TGTGCCAGCAGCATGTACAGGATTCCCACTCAAAAGTATGGCTACACCTTC.

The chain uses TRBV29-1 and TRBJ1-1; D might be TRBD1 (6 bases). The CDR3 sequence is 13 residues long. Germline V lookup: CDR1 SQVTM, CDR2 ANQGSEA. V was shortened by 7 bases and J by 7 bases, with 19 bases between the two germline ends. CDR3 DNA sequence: TGCAGCGCACACCCGGGACATCAGTATGAAGCTTTCTTT. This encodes CSAHPGHQYEAFF.

CDR3 residues: CASSQEEEDEKLFF. CDR3 sequence (DNA): TGCGCCAGCAGCCAAGAGGAGGAGGATGAAAAACTGTTTTTT. This chain links TRBV4-1 with TRBJ1-4, with D unresolved. The CDR3 is 14 residues long. The ends were cut back, 0 bases at V and 6 bases at J, with 8 bases in the middle. The germline V gene encodes CDR1 MGHRA and CDR2 YSYEKL.

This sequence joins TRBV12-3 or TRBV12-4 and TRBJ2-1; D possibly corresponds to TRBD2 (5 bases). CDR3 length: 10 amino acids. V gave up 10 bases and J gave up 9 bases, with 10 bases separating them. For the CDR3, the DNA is TGTGCCACCCAGGCGGGTGAGCAGTTCTTC. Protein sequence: CATQAGEQFF.

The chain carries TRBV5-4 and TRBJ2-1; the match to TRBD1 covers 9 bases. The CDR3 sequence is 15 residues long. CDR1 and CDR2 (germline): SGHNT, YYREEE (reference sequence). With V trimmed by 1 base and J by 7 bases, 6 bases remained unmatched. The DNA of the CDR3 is TGTGCCAGCAGCTTGACAGGGGGCGGCTGGAATGAGCAGTTCTTC. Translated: CASSLTGGGWNEQFF.

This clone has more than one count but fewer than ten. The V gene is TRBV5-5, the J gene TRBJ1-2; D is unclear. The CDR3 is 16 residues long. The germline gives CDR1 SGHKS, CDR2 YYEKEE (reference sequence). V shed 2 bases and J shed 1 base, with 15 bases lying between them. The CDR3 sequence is CASSFVTYGFNYGYTF. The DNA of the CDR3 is TGTGCCAGCAGCTTCGTAACGTACGGGTTTAACTATGGCTACACCTTC.

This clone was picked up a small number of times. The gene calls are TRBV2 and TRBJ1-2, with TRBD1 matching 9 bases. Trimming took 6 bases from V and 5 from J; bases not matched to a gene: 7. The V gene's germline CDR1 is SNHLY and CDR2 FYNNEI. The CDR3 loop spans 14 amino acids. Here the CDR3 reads CASRVQGARYGYTF. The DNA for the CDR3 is TGTGCCAGCAGGGTACAGGGGGCTCGGTATGGCTACACCTTC. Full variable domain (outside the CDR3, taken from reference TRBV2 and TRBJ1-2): EPEVTQTPSHQVTQMGQEVILRCVPISNHLYFYWYRQILGQKVEFLVSFYNNEISEKSEIFDDQFSVERPDGSNFTLKIRSTKLEDSAMYFCASRVQGARYGYTFGSGTRLTVV.

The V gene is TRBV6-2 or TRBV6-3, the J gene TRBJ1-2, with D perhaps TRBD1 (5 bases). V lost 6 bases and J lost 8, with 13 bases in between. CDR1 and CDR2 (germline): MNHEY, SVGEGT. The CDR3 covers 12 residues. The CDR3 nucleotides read TGTGCCAGCAGCCCGCAGGGATTGGGCTACACCTTC. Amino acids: CASSPQGLGYTF.

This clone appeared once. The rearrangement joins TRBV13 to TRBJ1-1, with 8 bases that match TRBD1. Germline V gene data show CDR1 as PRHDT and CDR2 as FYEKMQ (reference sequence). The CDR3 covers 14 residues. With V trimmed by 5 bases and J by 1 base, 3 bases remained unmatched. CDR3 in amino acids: CASSRGQENTEAFF. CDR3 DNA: TGTGCCAGCAGCAGGGGACAGGAGAACACTGAAGCTTTCTTT.

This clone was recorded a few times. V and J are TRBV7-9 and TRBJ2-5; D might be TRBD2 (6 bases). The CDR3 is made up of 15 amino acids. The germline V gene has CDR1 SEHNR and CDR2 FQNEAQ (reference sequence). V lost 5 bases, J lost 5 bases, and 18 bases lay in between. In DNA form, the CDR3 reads TGTGCCAGCAGCCCGCCCCAACTAGCAACGGAGACCCAGTACTTC. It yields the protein CASSPPQLATETQYF.

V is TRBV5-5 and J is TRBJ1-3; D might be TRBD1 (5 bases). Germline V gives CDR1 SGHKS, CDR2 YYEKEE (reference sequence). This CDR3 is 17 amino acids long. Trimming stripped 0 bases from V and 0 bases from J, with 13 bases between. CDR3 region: CASSLGQSSSSGNTIYF. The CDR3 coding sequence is TGTGCCAGCAGCTTGGGACAGTCGTCCAGCTCTGGAAACACCATATATTTT.

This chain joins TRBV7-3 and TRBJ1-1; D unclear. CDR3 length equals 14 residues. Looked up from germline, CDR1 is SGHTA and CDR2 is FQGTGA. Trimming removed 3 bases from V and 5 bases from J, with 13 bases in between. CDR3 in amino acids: CASSLEGGRTEAFF. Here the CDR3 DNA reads TGTGCCAGCAGCTTGGAGGGAGGAAGGACTGAAGCTTTCTTT. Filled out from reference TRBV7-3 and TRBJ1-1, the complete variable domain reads GAGVSQTPSNKVTEKGKYVELRCDPISGHTALYWYRQSLGQGPEFLIYFQGTGAADDSGLPNDRFFAVRPEGSVSTLKIQRTERGDSAVYLCASSLEGGRTEAFFGQGTRLTVV.

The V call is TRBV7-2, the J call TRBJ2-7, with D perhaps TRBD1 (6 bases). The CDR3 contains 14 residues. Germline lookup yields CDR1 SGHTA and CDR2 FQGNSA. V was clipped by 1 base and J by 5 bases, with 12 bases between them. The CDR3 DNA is TGTGCCAGCAGCTTAGGGACAGTTTTCGACGAGCAGTACTTC. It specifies CASSLGTVFDEQYF.

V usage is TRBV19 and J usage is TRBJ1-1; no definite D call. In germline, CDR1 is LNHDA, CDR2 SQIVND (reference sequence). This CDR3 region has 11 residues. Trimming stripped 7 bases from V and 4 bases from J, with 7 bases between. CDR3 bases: TGTGCCAGTAAGACGGGCACTGAAGCTTTCTTT. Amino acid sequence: CASKTGTEAFF.

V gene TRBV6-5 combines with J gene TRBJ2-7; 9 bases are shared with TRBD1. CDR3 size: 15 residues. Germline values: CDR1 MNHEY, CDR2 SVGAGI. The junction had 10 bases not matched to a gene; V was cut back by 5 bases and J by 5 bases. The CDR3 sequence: CASSLLEDRGNEQYF. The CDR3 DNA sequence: TGTGCCAGCAGTCTCCTGGAGGACAGGGGCAACGAGCAGTACTTC.

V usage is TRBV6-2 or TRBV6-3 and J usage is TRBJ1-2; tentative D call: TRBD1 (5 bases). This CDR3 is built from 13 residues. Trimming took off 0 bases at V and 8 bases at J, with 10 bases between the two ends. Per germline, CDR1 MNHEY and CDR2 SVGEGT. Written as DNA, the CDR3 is TGTGCCAGCAGTTACTCGGGGGGAAGCGGCTACACCTTC. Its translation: CASSYSGGSGYTF.

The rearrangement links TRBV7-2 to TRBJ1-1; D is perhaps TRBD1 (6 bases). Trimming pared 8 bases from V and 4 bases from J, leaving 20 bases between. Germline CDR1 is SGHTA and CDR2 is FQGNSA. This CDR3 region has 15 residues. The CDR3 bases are TGTGCCAGCTCTCCTAATGGGGGCGCCGGCACTGAAGCTTTCTTT. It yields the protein CASSPNGGAGTEAFF.

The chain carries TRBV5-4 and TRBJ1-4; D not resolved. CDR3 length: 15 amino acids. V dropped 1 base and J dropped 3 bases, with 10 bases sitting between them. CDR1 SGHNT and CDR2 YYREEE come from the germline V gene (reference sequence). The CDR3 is CASSLNAGANEKLFF. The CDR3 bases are TGTGCCAGCAGCTTGAACGCAGGCGCTAATGAAAAACTGTTTTTT.

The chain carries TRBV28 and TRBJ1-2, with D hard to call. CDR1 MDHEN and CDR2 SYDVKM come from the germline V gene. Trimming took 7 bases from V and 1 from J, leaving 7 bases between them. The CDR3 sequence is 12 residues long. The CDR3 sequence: CASNGDNYGYTF. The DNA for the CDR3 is TGTGCCAGCAACGGTGATAACTATGGCTACACCTTC.

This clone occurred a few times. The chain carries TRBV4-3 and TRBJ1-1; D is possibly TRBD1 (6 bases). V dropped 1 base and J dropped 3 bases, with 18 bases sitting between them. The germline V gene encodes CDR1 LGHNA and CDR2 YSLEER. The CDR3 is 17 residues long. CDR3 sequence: CASSQGVAPQGYTEAFF. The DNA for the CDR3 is TGCGCCAGCAGCCAAGGCGTAGCCCCCCAGGGGTACACTGAAGCTTTCTTT.

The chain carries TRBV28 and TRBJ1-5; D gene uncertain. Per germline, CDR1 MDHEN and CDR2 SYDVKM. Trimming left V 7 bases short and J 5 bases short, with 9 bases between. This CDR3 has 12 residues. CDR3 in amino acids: CASIPLDQPQHF. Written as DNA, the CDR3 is TGTGCCAGCATCCCCCTAGATCAGCCCCAGCATTTT.